This T cell receptor (beta chain) was obtained from a study of response to subunit inactivated influenza vaccine. Using its own MiXCR run on the RT-PCR reads, TCRdb lists one record per CDR3 protein. The sample comprises 500,000 to 600,000 distinct CDR3 sequences, around 8% of which are singletons, and under 15% rests with the top ten. Study observations and caveats: Each seasonal flu vaccination may recruit only limited new T cells, authors suggested.

The V end was cut by 4 bases, the J end by 8 bases, with 12 bases between. This CDR3 has 12 residues. Germline lookup yields CDR1 SQVTM and CDR2 ANQGSEA. A word on this clonotype: Its specificity is not known.

The TCR sequence derives from a man aged 45 to 75 who received an inactivated influenza vaccine. The chain links TRBV29-1 to TRBJ2-4, with D perhaps matching TRBD1 or TRBD2 (6 bases each). This sample comprised PBMCs from blood, obtained roughly 24 months after vaccination. CDR3 nucleotides: TGCAGCGTTGGAGGTAGGGGGGACATTCAGTACTTC. Amino acids: CSVGGRGDIQYF.